This T cell receptor (beta chain) stems from a study of CD8 T cells in ankylosing spondylitis. Whole-study findings and limits: What seemed typical of ankylosing spondylitis blood was a TCR beta motif built from under 10 highly homologous variants.

About this clonotype itself: Its antigen is undetermined.

The germline CDR1 and CDR2 sequences are DFQATT and SNEGSKA (reference sequence). Deletions cut 5 bases from V and 4 bases from J, with 13 bases between. The CDR3 spans 13 residues. By quantitative 5'-RACE with molecular barcodes, the TCR beta libraries were made. TCRdb processed the 5' RACE reads anew with MiXCR; each CDR3 protein has one entry. The sample has around 450,000 distinct CDR3 sequences; roughly 27% are singletons. The chain links TRBV20-1 to TRBJ2-3; D gene unclear. The sequence derives from a male donor with ankylosing spondylitis. The sample taken for sequencing was blood, either unsorted or a sorted T cell fraction (not recorded which). DNA of the CDR3: TGCAGTGCTCCCACTATTCTGGCAGATACGCAGTATTTT. As protein: CSAPTILADTQYF.